A single sample gave rise to the 17 T cell receptor beta chains below, sequenced in a study of HIV-infected children after antiretroviral therapy interruption. Treatment described: PENTA 11 planned treatment interruption arm or continuous ART arm. Unique molecular identifiers were included in an RNA-based 3' RACE TCR library. Each CDR3 protein is one row after TCRdb ran MiXCR on the 3' RACE reads. The sample lists fewer than 50,000 distinct CDR3 sequences; 4.3% were seen once. The material was CD45RA+ CD4+ T cells from PBMCs, pooled from several time points, obtained from a donor given antiretroviral therapy, either interrupted or continuous. Subset noted: naive CD4+ CD45RA+ CD45RO- T cells. The receptors derive from a pool of human donors with HIV.

This clonotype showed up many times. The chain employs TRBV5-1 and TRBJ2-7; 8 nucleotides match TRBD1. The germline V gene encodes CDR1 SGHRS and CDR2 YFSETQ. V lost 4 bases, J lost 7 bases, and 7 bases stayed unmatched. The CDR3 spans 13 residues. This CDR3 reads CASSLQTGEEQYF. CDR3 nucleotides: TGCGCCAGCAGCCTACAGACAGGGGAGGAGCAGTACTTC.

This clonotype came up a few times. The chain recombines TRBV7-6 with TRBJ2-5; TRBD2 matches 12 bases. Germline assignment: CDR1 SGHVS and CDR2 FNYEAQ. The trim removed 4 bases at V and 4 bases at J, leaving 7 bases unmatched. The CDR3 has 16 amino acids. CDR3 protein: CASSYAPTSGGETQYF. CDR3 nucleotides: TGTGCCAGCAGCTACGCCCCGACTAGCGGGGGAGAGACCCAGTACTTC.

V and J are TRBV24-1 and TRBJ2-1; 11 bases agree with TRBD2. V trimming: 1 base; J trimming: 4 bases; junction bases outside the gene matches: 2. The CDR3 is made up of 16 amino acids. Looked up from germline, CDR1 is KGHDR and CDR2 is SFDVKD. CDR3 DNA sequence: TGTGCCACCAGTGATTTCTCTAGCGGGGGGTACAATGAGCAGTTCTTC. Protein: CATSDFSSGGYNEQFF.

This clonotype was counted a few times. The chain employs TRBV29-1 and TRBJ2-3; 8 bases fit TRBD1. Losses at the gene ends were 4 bases for V and 4 bases for J; bases not matched to a gene: 4. CDR3 length equals 13 residues. Germline CDR1 and CDR2: SQVTM and ANQGSEA. CDR3 protein: CSVVRGPSDTQYF. The CDR3 DNA sequence: TGCAGCGTTGTCAGGGGGCCCTCAGATACGCAGTATTTT.

This clonotype occurred a few times. The chain combines TRBV10-1 with TRBJ1-5; unclear D gene. V lost 6 bases to trimming and J lost 0 bases, with 6 bases between them. Germline V lookup: CDR1 WNHNN, CDR2 SYGVQD (reference sequence). The CDR3 extends over 13 amino acids. The CDR3 coding sequence is TGCGCCAGCAGCCAAAATAGCAATCAGCCCCAGCATTTT. Translating it yields CASSQNSNQPQHF.

The chain joins TRBV10-1 to TRBJ2-1, with unresolved D. The CDR3 spans 14 residues. The germline gives CDR1 WNHNN, CDR2 SYGVQD (reference sequence). Trimming stripped 0 bases from V and 7 bases from J, with 10 bases between. CDR3 coding DNA: TGCGCCAGCAGTGAGTCGTTGGCAAGAAATGAGCAGTTCTTC. Translating gives CASSESLARNEQFF.

This clonotype was observed at least ten times. V and J are TRBV6-6 and TRBJ1-5, with 9 bases lining up with TRBD1. V trimming: 0 bases; J trimming: 5 bases; junction bases outside the gene matches: 5. The CDR3 runs 16 residues. CDR1 and CDR2 from the germline V gene are MNHNY and SVGAGI (reference sequence). In nucleotides, the CDR3 is TGTGCCAGCAGTTACTCTACAGGGGGCGTGGATCAGCCCCAGCATTTT. Translated: CASSYSTGGVDQPQHF.

This clonotype was picked up many times. V gene TRBV10-2 combines with J gene TRBJ2-3, with 8 nucleotides matching TRBD1. This CDR3 comprises 18 residues. Looked up from germline, CDR1 is WSHSY and CDR2 is SAAADI. Trimming at V came to 2 bases and at J to 1 base, leaving 11 bases not matched to a gene. CDR3 coding DNA: TGCGCCAGCAGTGAGCCGTGGACAGGGAGTAGGGGCACAGATACGCAGTATTTT. It specifies CASSEPWTGSRGTDTQYF.

At least ten counts were recorded for this clonotype. V gene TRBV20-1 combines with J gene TRBJ2-7, with D maybe TRBD2 (5 bases). V lost 0 bases, J lost 9 bases, and 21 bases lay in between. Germline CDR1 DFQATT, CDR2 SNEGSKA (reference sequence). The CDR3 runs to 15 residues. Here the CDR3 reads CSARDVREIGPGQYF. In nucleotides, the CDR3 is TGCAGTGCTAGAGATGTCCGGGAAATTGGGCCCGGGCAGTACTTC.

V and J are TRBV12-5 and TRBJ1-5; tentatively, D is TRBD1 (6 bases). Germline CDR1 and CDR2: LGHNT and FRNRAP. V was clipped by 5 bases and J by 2 bases, with 16 bases between them. This CDR3 comprises 16 residues. DNA for the CDR3: TGTGCTAGTGGTCCGGGGGGCGAAAGGGGCAATCAGCCCCAGCATTTT. The encoded protein is CASGPGGERGNQPQHF.

J is TRBJ1-2 and V is TRBV19, with 8 bases that match TRBD1. Germline CDR1 is LNHDA and CDR2 is SQIVND (reference sequence). The CDR3 consists of 13 residues. With 10 bases clipped from V and 6 bases from J, the junction kept 10 bases outside the gene matches. As DNA, the CDR3 is TGTGCCAATAAACCGGACAGGGTGGATGGCTACACCTTC. Protein sequence: CANKPDRVDGYTF.

In this sample, this clonotype turned up a few times. The V gene is TRBV19, the J gene TRBJ1-2; D unresolved. V shed 3 bases and J shed 4 bases, with 9 bases lying between them. Germline-derived CDR1 and CDR2 are LNHDA and SQIVND (reference sequence). CDR3 length equals 13 residues. CDR3 nucleotides: TGTGCCAGTAGTATCGTGGCCTCCTATGGCTACACCTTC. Translated, it gives CASSIVASYGYTF.

This clonotype has a count of ten or more. V gene TRBV3-1 combines with J gene TRBJ2-3, with D unclear. V was shortened by 3 bases and J by 6 bases, with 13 bases between the two germline ends. The length of the CDR3 is 14 residues. Germline V lookup: CDR1 LGHDT, CDR2 YNNKEL (reference sequence). CDR3 bases: TGTGCCAGCAGCCATACGGGCGGCCCGGATACGCAGTATTTT. Its translation: CASSHTGGPDTQYF.

Ten or more counts support this clonotype. The genes are TRBV5-1 and TRBJ2-3; no firm D call. V was clipped by 5 bases and J by 4 bases, with 14 bases between them. Germline-derived CDR1 and CDR2 are SGHRS and YFSETQ. The CDR3 length is 14 residues. The CDR3 region is CASRARALADTQYF. CDR3 DNA sequence: TGCGCCAGCAGGGCAAGGGCGCTGGCAGATACGCAGTATTTT. Full variable domain (rest looked up from reference TRBV5-1 and TRBJ2-3): KAGVTQTPRYLIKTRGQQVTLSCSPISGHRSVSWYQQTPGQGLQFLFEYFSETQRNKGNFPGRFSGRQFSNSRSEMNVSTLELGDSALYLCASRARALADTQYFGPGTRLTVL.

V usage is TRBV9 and J usage is TRBJ2-5, with 9 bases that match TRBD2. The V gene's germline CDR1 is SGDLS and CDR2 YYNGEE. The CDR3 sequence is 15 residues long. Trimming removed 2 bases from V and 3 bases from J; junction bases left unmatched: 5. CDR3 residues: CASSVGPSGEETQYF. For the CDR3, the DNA is TGTGCCAGCAGCGTGGGGCCTAGCGGGGAAGAGACCCAGTACTTC.

This clonotype showed up just a few times. CDR3 loop: CASSQGGAREQYF. For the CDR3, the DNA is TGTGCCAGCAGCCAAGGGGGGGCCAGAGAGCAGTACTTC. This chain uses TRBV3-1 with TRBJ2-7; D may be TRBD1 or TRBD2 (6 bases each). CDR3 length: 13 amino acids. The germline CDR1 and CDR2 sequences are LGHDT and YNNKEL (reference sequence). The V gene lost 1 base and the J gene lost 7 bases, with 11 bases spanning the gap.

J is TRBJ2-1 and V is TRBV6-5; D unresolved. CDR3 length equals 13 residues. Germline CDR1 MNHEY, CDR2 SVGAGI. V gave up 3 bases and J gave up 8 bases, with 11 bases separating them. The CDR3 spells CASSYDASDEQFF. The CDR3 DNA sequence: TGTGCCAGCAGTTATGACGCGTCGGATGAGCAGTTCTTC.